Each of the 10 T cell receptor beta chains below was sequenced from the same sample in a study of regulatory T cells in long-lasting Graves disease. Indicated time point: newly diagnosed GD, antithyroid drugs for less than 3 months. RNA extracted from PBMCs served as the sequencing template. Arm-PCR with iRepertoire HTBI primers amplified the CDR3 regions for these TCR beta libraries. TCRdb recomputed calls from the multiplex PCR reads with MiXCR, one row per CDR3 protein. The sample contains roughly 420,000 distinct CDR3 sequences, 12% to 15% of which appear only once. The same sample was also studied in work on T cells in Graves' hyperthyroidism and ophthalmopathy.

The sequenced sample was peripheral blood mononuclear cells (PBMCs), obtained at new diagnosis, from a patient treated with antithyroid drugs. The receptors here all came from a woman in her forties or fifties with Graves disease.

In its sample, this clonotype was seen many times. Compared with germline, one end of the junction differs, possibly owing to a read error. The chain joins TRBV5-5 to TRBJ2-3; D is ambiguous. CDR3 length equals 16 residues. CDR1 SGHKS and CDR2 YYEKEE come from the germline V gene (reference sequence). CDR3 region: CASSLGFQFSTDAQYF. CDR3 nucleotides: TGTGCCAGCAGCTTGGGGTTCCAATTTAGCACAGATGCGCAGTATTTT. Variable domain in full (rest from reference TRBV5-5 and TRBJ2-3): DAGVTQSPTHLIKTRGQQVTLRCSPISGHKSVSWYQQVLGQGPQFIFQYYEKEERGRGNFPDRFSARQFPNYSSELNVNALLLGDSALYLCASSLGFQFSTDAQYFGPGTRLTVL.

As for this clonotype: Since a much larger clone is just one base distant, this may be a read error. This rearrangement joins TRBV10-3 to TRBJ1-4; D call uncertain. The CDR3 loop spans 12 amino acids. The germline gives CDR1 ENHRY, CDR2 SYGVKD. CDR3 region: CAIRRDNEQLFF. The CDR3 nucleotides are TGTGCCATCAGACGAGATAATGAACAACTGTTTTTT.

This clonotype turned up a few times. The gene calls are TRBV19 and TRBJ1-5, with TRBD1 as a possible D gene (6 bases). This CDR3 contains 14 residues. Germline V gene data show CDR1 as LNHDA and CDR2 as SQIVND (reference sequence). Deletions cut 8 bases from V and 6 bases from J, with 17 bases between. CDR3 loop: CASGPGDSSQPQHF. In nucleotides, the CDR3 is TGTGCCAGTGGGCCAGGGGACTCGAGTCAGCCCCAGCATTTT. The entire variable domain, with the rest obtained from reference TRBV19 and TRBJ1-5, is as follows: DGGITQSPKYLFRKEGQNVTLSCEQNLNHDAMYWYRQDPGQGLRLIYYSQIVNDFQKGDIAEGYSVSREKKESFPLTVTSAQKNPTAFYLCASGPGDSSQPQHFGDGTRLSIL.

The genes are TRBV19 and TRBJ2-1; D uncertain. V was shortened by 5 bases and J by 9 bases, with 5 bases between the two germline ends. This CDR3 has 10 residues. Germline CDR1 LNHDA, CDR2 SQIVND (reference sequence). CDR3 DNA sequence: TGTGCCAGTAGTCGCATTGAGCAGTTCTTC. Protein: CASSRIEQFF.

V is TRBV12-3 or TRBV12-4 and J is TRBJ2-7, with D perhaps TRBD1 (5 bases). V lost 6 bases and J lost 0, with 15 bases in between. The CDR3 totals 15 residues. The CDR3 sequence: CASRRSRRASYEQYF. In DNA, the CDR3 is TGTGCCAGCAGGAGGTCCCGCAGGGCCTCCTACGAGCAGTACTTC.

This clonotype was counted many times. The chain uses TRBV20-1 and TRBJ1-2, with 7 bases matching TRBD1. J was trimmed by 6 bases and V by 2 bases; bases with no gene match: 6. This CDR3 contains 13 residues. Germline loops: CDR1 DFQATT, CDR2 SNEGSKA (reference sequence). CDR3 DNA: TGCAGTGCTAGAAAACAGGGGCAGGATGGCTACACCTTC. Translated: CSARKQGQDGYTF.

This clonotype was detected only a few times. The chain has TRBV28 and TRBJ2-7; no clear D. The CDR3 covers 12 residues. The ends were cut back, 6 bases at V and 2 bases at J, with 8 bases in the middle. Germline CDR1 reads MDHEN; CDR2 reads SYDVKM. The CDR3 reads CASSPLAYEQYF. CDR3 DNA sequence: TGTGCCAGCAGCCCCCTAGCCTACGAGCAGTACTTC.

The chain combines TRBV5-1 with TRBJ2-3; D might be TRBD1 or TRBD2, each matching 5 bases. This CDR3 contains 15 residues. The germline V and J ends were trimmed by 1 base and 3 bases, with 12 bases remaining between them. Germline CDR1 SGHRS, CDR2 YFSETQ. The CDR3 region has the DNA TGCGCCAGCAGCTTGATCTCAGGGAGTACAGATACGCAGTATTTT. Residues: CASSLISGSTDTQYF.

This clonotype was seen at least ten times. V and J are TRBV6-5 and TRBJ2-1, with 10 bases fitting TRBD2. The CDR3 has 15 residues. Unmatched junction bases numbered 4, after V lost 0 bases and J lost 8 bases. Germline V lookup: CDR1 MNHEY, CDR2 SVGAGI. The chain's CDR3 is CASSYSNGLADEQFF. The CDR3 bases are TGTGCCAGCAGTTACTCGAATGGACTAGCGGATGAGCAGTTCTTC.

About this clonotype itself: A much larger clone lies one base from this, so it may be a read error. V usage is TRBV9 and J usage is TRBJ2-1; 7 bases are shared with TRBD2. The CDR3 totals 15 residues. CDR1 SGDLS and CDR2 YYNGEE come from the germline V gene. The CDR3 sequence: CAISVGLADYNEQFF. The CDR3 DNA follows: TGTGCCATCAGCGTAGGGCTAGCGGACTACAATGAGCAGTTCTTC.